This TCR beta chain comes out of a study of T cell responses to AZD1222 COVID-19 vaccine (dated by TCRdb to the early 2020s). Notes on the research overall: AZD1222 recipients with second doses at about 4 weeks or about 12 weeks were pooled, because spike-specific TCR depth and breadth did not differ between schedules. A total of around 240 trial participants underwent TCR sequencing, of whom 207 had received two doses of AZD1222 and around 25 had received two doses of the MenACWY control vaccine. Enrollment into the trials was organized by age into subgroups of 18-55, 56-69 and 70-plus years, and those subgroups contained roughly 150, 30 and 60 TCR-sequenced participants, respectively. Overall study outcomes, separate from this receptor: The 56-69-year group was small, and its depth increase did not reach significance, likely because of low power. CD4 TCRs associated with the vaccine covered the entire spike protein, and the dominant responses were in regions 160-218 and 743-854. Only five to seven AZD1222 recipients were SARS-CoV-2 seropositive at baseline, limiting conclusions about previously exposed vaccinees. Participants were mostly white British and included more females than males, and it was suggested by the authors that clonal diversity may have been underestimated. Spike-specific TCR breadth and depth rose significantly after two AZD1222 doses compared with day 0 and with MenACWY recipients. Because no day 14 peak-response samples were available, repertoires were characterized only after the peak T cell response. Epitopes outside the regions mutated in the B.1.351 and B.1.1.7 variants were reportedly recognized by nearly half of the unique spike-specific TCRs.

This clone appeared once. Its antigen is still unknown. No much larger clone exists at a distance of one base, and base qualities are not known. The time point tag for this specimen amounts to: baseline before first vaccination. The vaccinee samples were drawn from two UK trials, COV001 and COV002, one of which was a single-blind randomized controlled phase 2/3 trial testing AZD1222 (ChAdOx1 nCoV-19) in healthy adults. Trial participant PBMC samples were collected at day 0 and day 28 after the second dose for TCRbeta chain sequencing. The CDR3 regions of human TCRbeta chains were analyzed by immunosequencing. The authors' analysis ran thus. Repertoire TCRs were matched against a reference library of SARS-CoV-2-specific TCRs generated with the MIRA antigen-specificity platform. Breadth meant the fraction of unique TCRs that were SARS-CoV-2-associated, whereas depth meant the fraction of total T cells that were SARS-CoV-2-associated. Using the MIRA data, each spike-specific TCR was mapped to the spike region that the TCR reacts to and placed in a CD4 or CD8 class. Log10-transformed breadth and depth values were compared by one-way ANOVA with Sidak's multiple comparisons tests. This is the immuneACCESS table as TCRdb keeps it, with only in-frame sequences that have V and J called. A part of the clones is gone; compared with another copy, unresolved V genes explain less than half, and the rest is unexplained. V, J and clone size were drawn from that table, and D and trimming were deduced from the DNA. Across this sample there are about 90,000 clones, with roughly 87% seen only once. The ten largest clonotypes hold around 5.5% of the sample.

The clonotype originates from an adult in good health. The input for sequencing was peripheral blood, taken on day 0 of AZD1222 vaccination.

The encoded CDR3 is CASSTRTGGVIRNGTEAFF. The sequenced DNA is TGTGCCAGCAGCACTCGGACAGGGGGTGTGATTAGGAATGGGACTGAAGCTTTCTTT. The chain links TRBV11-3 with TRBJ1-1; TRBD1 agrees with 10 junctional bases. According to the germline V gene, CDR1 reads SGHNT and CDR2 reads YENEEA. The V end gives up 5 bases and the J end 5 bases, leaving 20 bases in the junction not matched to a gene. Spanning cysteine to phenylalanine, the CDR3 consists of 19 amino acids. Only the CDR3 part of the read is kept: 57 bases, read in frame from the first base. When the CDR3 is completed using the reference TRBV11-3 and TRBJ1-1 genes on either side, the full variable domain is EAGVVQSPRYKIIEKKQPVAFWCNPISGHNTLYWYLQNLGQGPELLIRYENEEAVDDSQLPKDRFSAERLKGVDSTLKIQPAELGDSAVYLCASSTRTGGVIRNGTEAFFGQGTRLTVV.